These 17 T cell receptor beta chains came from one sample sequenced in a study of shared clonotypes between healthy human individuals. Some clones are missing from TCRdb's copy, which holds only in-frame ones; the method was immunoSEQ multiplex PCR. Of under 600,000 clones listed, about 96% are singletons. Input material: naive CD4+ T cells sorted from blood. As to subset: CD45RA+ positively selected. The receptors come from a woman aged 25 to 39 in good health.

The chain links TRBV28 to TRBJ2-7; D not certain. Trimming left V 5 bases short and J 2 bases short, with 19 bases between. The CDR3 extends over 16 amino acids. Germline loops: CDR1 MDHEN, CDR2 SYDVKM. CDR3 region: CASSPIPEDPPYEQYF. The CDR3 nucleotides read TGTGCCAGCAGTCCCATACCCGAGGATCCTCCCTACGAGCAGTACTTC.

This chain links TRBV6-5 with TRBJ2-7; TRBD1 aligns across 8 bases. This CDR3 contains 15 residues. CDR1 and CDR2 (germline): MNHEY, SVGAGI. V was pared by 0 bases and J by 6 bases, with 7 bases of the junction left unmatched. CDR3 in amino acids: CASSYSRQGPGEQYF. The CDR3 bases are TGTGCCAGCAGTTACTCGCGACAGGGGCCGGGCGAGCAGTACTTC.

CDR3 in amino acids: CASSAGQGLSTEAFF. The CDR3 DNA follows: TGCGCCAGCAGCGCGGGACAGGGATTGAGCACTGAAGCTTTCTTT. The rearrangement links TRBV5-1 to TRBJ1-1; 9 bases are a match to TRBD1. This CDR3 spans 15 amino acids. Germline values: CDR1 SGHRS, CDR2 YFSETQ. V lost 4 bases, J lost 4 bases, and 8 bases stayed unmatched.

J is TRBJ2-5 and V is TRBV25-1; tentatively, D is TRBD1 (6 bases). Germline CDR1 MGHDK, CDR2 SYGVNS. V was shortened by 3 bases and J by 2 bases, with 19 bases between the two germline ends. The CDR3 runs 17 residues. The CDR3 region is CASSDSKQGSKQETQYF. The CDR3, as DNA: TGTGCCAGCAGTGATTCCAAACAGGGAAGTAAGCAAGAGACCCAGTACTTC.

The chain uses TRBV5-1 and TRBJ1-2; 9 bases are a match to TRBD1. The V and J ends lost 0 bases and 8 bases, in that order; junction bases with no gene match: 2. In germline, CDR1 is SGHRS, CDR2 YFSETQ. The CDR3 spans 13 residues. In DNA, the CDR3 is TGCGCCAGCAGCTTGGTAACAGGGGGCGGCTACACCTTC. This gives the protein CASSLVTGGGYTF.

CDR3 loop: CASRSNRGGSENIQYF. The CDR3 region has the DNA TGTGCCAGCAGATCCAATAGGGGCGGGAGTGAGAACATTCAGTACTTC. V usage is TRBV28 and J usage is TRBJ2-4; 7 bases are shared with TRBD2. V dropped 6 bases and J dropped 7; count of bases not matched to a gene: 15. The CDR3 runs 16 residues. Germline loops: CDR1 MDHEN, CDR2 SYDVKM.

This chain connects TRBV28 to TRBJ2-7; 8 positions match TRBD2. With V trimmed by 6 bases and J by 4 bases, 5 bases remained unmatched. The CDR3 contains 13 residues. Germline CDR1 reads MDHEN; CDR2 reads SYDVKM. This chain's CDR3 is CASRLAEKYEQYF. DNA of the CDR3: TGTGCCAGCAGACTAGCGGAAAAATACGAGCAGTACTTC.

Here the CDR3 reads CASSGQPNEKLFF. The CDR3 nucleotides read TGTGCCAGCAGTGGACAGCCTAATGAAAAACTGTTTTTT. The chain joins TRBV2 to TRBJ1-4, with a weak D call TRBD1 (5 bases). Trimming removed 4 bases at V and 3 bases at J, with 6 bases between. The CDR3 consists of 13 residues. In germline, CDR1 is SNHLY, CDR2 FYNNEI. Full variable domain (remainder filled in from reference TRBV2 and TRBJ1-4): EPEVTQTPSHQVTQMGQEVILRCVPISNHLYFYWYRQILGQKVEFLVSFYNNEISEKSEIFDDQFSVERPDGSNFTLKIRSTKLEDSAMYFCASSGQPNEKLFFGSGTQLSVL.

V gene TRBV25-1 combines with J gene TRBJ2-5; the D gene is possibly TRBD1 (5 bases). The tail of the sequence fits TRBJ2-7 better, so the J call may be wrong. CDR3 length: 15 residues. Looked up from germline, CDR1 is MGHDK and CDR2 is SYGVNS. The CDR3 spells CASSSIQGLSYEQYF. The DNA for the CDR3 is TGTGCCAGCAGTAGTATTCAGGGTCTGAGCTACGAGCAGTACTTC.

V usage is TRBV28 and J usage is TRBJ2-7, with TRBD2 as a possible D gene (5 bases). Germline V gives CDR1 MDHEN, CDR2 SYDVKM. The V gene lost 7 bases and the J gene lost 5 bases, with 15 bases spanning the gap. This CDR3 is built from 13 residues. The CDR3 DNA reads TGTGCCAGCAAACCCGGGGTTAAAAACGAGCAGTACTTC. Its protein is CASKPGVKNEQYF.

The chain recombines TRBV6-1 with TRBJ1-1; D unresolved. There are 12 residues in the CDR3. The germline V and J ends were trimmed by 4 bases and 6 bases, with 9 bases remaining between them. CDR1 is MNHNS, CDR2 SASEGT, per germline. CDR3 DNA sequence: TGTGCCAGCAGTGGACTCGGGGCTGAAGCTTTCTTT. This translates into CASSGLGAEAFF.

This sequence joins TRBV4-1 and TRBJ2-5; D is perhaps TRBD2 (6 bases). V was cut by 5 bases and J by 4 bases, with 11 bases left in between. Germline V gives CDR1 MGHRA, CDR2 YSYEKL. This CDR3 contains 13 residues. CDR3 in amino acids: CASSIAVRETQYF. In nucleotides, the CDR3 is TGCGCCAGCAGCATAGCGGTTAGAGAGACCCAGTACTTC.

This clone was seen a single time. CDR3 region: CASSPHPGSSNQPQHF. As DNA, the CDR3 is TGTGCCAGTAGTCCTCATCCGGGGTCGAGCAATCAGCCCCAGCATTTT. The V and J genes are TRBV19 and TRBJ1-5; D not resolved. CDR1 and CDR2 from the germline V gene are LNHDA and SQIVND (reference sequence). Trimming removed 5 bases from V and 1 base from J, with 15 bases in between. The CDR3 length is 16 residues.

V gene TRBV29-1 combines with J gene TRBJ1-1, with TRBD1 as a possible D gene (5 bases). The CDR3 has 14 residues. The ends were cut back, 8 bases at V and 4 bases at J, with 20 bases in the middle. CDR1 is SQVTM and CDR2 is ANQGSEA in the germline V gene. The CDR3 reads CSTVGPGLGTEAFF. In nucleotides, the CDR3 is TGCAGCACCGTGGGGCCAGGGTTGGGCACTGAAGCTTTCTTT.

V and J are TRBV7-9 and TRBJ2-5; 7 nucleotides line up with TRBD2. CDR3 length: 16 amino acids. J lost 1 base, V lost 5 bases, and 10 bases had no gene match. The germline CDR1 and CDR2 sequences are SEHNR and FQNEAQ (reference sequence). CDR3 bases: TGTGCCAGCAGCCCCCCGGGCGGGAGTGTCCAAGAGACCCAGTACTTC. Protein sequence: CASSPPGGSVQETQYF.

The rearrangement uses TRBV28 and TRBJ2-7, with D perhaps being TRBD1 or TRBD2 (5 bases each). V was shortened by 4 bases and J by 0 bases, with 13 bases between the two germline ends. Per germline, CDR1 MDHEN and CDR2 SYDVKM. The CDR3 extends over 15 amino acids. The CDR3, as DNA: TGTGCCAGCAGTTCCGGGGCCCCGATCTCCTACGAGCAGTACTTC. Amino acids: CASSSGAPISYEQYF.

This chain connects TRBV2 to TRBJ2-2; 8 nucleotides match TRBD1. Germline V gene sequence: CDR1 SNHLY, CDR2 FYNNEI. Trimming removed 8 bases from V and 3 bases from J; junction bases left unmatched: 5. CDR3 length: 14 amino acids. The CDR3 sequence: CASSEQGDTGELFF. CDR3 coding DNA: TGTGCCAGCTCAGAACAGGGGGACACCGGGGAGCTGTTTTTT.